A selection of T cell receptor beta chains follows, all from one sample in a study of shared clonotypes between healthy human individuals. Measured with immunoSEQ multiplex PCR; TCRdb has only the in-frame clones, and not every one. The data hold some 2.4 million clones, with roughly 93% observed a single time. Sequenced material: naive CD4+ T cells from PBMCs. These receptors originate from a man younger than 35 in good health. Some clones in this sample may be carry-over from other donors' samples. The CDR3 runs from the conserved cysteine through the conserved F or W. D genes are given only for firm matches. Clone size is stated in some rows and not others, as once, few, many or a class when expanded.

v_gene: TRBV11-2; abundance: -; j_gene: TRBJ2-7; d_gene: -; CDR3aa: CASSLDRTAPYEQYF; CDR3nt: TGTGCCAGCAGCTTAGATAGGACCGCGCCCTACGAGCAGTACTTC
v_gene: TRBV27; abundance: -; j_gene: TRBJ1-2; d_gene: -; CDR3aa: CASSLSRGGYGYTF; CDR3nt: TGTGCCAGCAGTTTATCTAGGGGTGGCTATGGCTACACCTTC
v_gene: TRBV7-8; abundance: -; j_gene: TRBJ2-3; d_gene: TRBD2; CDR3aa: CASRGGTIKYF; CDR3nt: TGTGCCAGCAGGGGGGGGACTATCAAGTATTTT
v_gene: TRBV5-4; abundance: -; j_gene: TRBJ2-3; d_gene: -; CDR3aa: CASSLWGNTDTQYF; CDR3nt: TGTGCCAGCAGCTTGTGGGGGAACACAGATACGCAGTATTTT
v_gene: TRBV28; abundance: -; j_gene: TRBJ2-3; d_gene: -; CDR3aa: CASSPRTGPRHNTDTQYF; CDR3nt: TGTGCCAGCAGCCCCCGCACAGGGCCCCGCCACAACACAGATACGCAGTATTTT
v_gene: TRBV7-9; abundance: -; j_gene: TRBJ2-7; d_gene: TRBD2; CDR3aa: CASSNLAGVTYEQYF; CDR3nt: TGTGCCAGCAGTAACCTAGCGGGAGTCACCTACGAGCAGTACTTC
v_gene: TRBV9; abundance: -; j_gene: TRBJ2-5; d_gene: TRBD2; CDR3aa: CASSVGASGSAETQYF; CDR3nt: TGTGCCAGCAGCGTAGGGGCTAGCGGGAGTGCTGAGACCCAGTACTTC
v_gene: TRBV4-3; abundance: -; j_gene: TRBJ2-4; d_gene: -; CDR3aa: CASSQDGQGSVQYF; CDR3nt: TGCGCCAGCAGCCAAGACGGGCAGGGTAGCGTTCAGTACTTC
v_gene: TRBV7-9; abundance: -; j_gene: TRBJ1-5; d_gene: -; CDR3aa: CASSPGPASNQPQHF; CDR3nt: TGTGCCAGCAGCCCAGGACCCGCGAGCAATCAGCCCCAGCATTTT
v_gene: TRBV16; abundance: -; j_gene: TRBJ2-3; d_gene: -; CDR3aa: CASSQDSITDTQYF; CDR3nt: TGTGCCAGCAGCCAAGACAGCATCACAGATACGCAGTATTTT
v_gene: TRBV5-1; abundance: -; j_gene: TRBJ2-5; d_gene: -; CDR3aa: CASSTQGGSQETQYF; CDR3nt: TGCGCCAGCAGCACGCAGGGGGGGAGCCAAGAGACCCAGTACTTC
v_gene: TRBV11-2; abundance: -; j_gene: TRBJ1-2; d_gene: -; CDR3aa: CASTFRVDYGYTF; CDR3nt: TGTGCCAGCACCTTCAGGGTAGACTATGGCTACACCTTC
v_gene: TRBV28; abundance: -; j_gene: TRBJ2-7; d_gene: -; CDR3aa: CASTFGLAGEQYF; CDR3nt: TGTGCCAGCACTTTTGGTCTAGCTGGCGAGCAGTACTTC
v_gene: TRBV10-3; abundance: -; j_gene: TRBJ2-3; d_gene: -; CDR3aa: CAISEFTDTQYF; CDR3nt: TGTGCCATCAGTGAGTTCACAGATACGCAGTATTTT
v_gene: TRBV4-2; abundance: -; j_gene: TRBJ2-3; d_gene: -; CDR3aa: CASSQDRRQGDTQYF; CDR3nt: TGTGCCAGCAGCCAAGATCGTCGGCAGGGGGATACGCAGTATTTT
v_gene: TRBV6-5; abundance: -; j_gene: TRBJ2-7; d_gene: -; CDR3aa: CASSYVSGGYEQYF; CDR3nt: TGTGCCAGCAGTTACGTCTCCGGGGGCTATGAGCAGTACTTC
v_gene: TRBV7-3; abundance: -; j_gene: TRBJ2-2; d_gene: TRBD1; CDR3aa: CASSFGGTGITGELFF; CDR3nt: TGTGCCAGCAGCTTCGGGGGGACAGGGATCACCGGGGAGCTGTTTTTT
v_gene: TRBV18; abundance: -; j_gene: TRBJ1-5; d_gene: TRBD1; CDR3aa: CASSLQGASNQPQHF; CDR3nt: TGTGCCAGCTCACTACAGGGGGCAAGCAATCAGCCCCAGCATTTT
v_gene: TRBV27; abundance: few; j_gene: TRBJ2-7; d_gene: -; CDR3aa: CASSLRDGPYEQYF; CDR3nt: TGTGCCAGCAGTCTACGGGACGGACCCTACGAGCAGTACTTC
v_gene: TRBV2; abundance: -; j_gene: TRBJ2-7; d_gene: -; CDR3aa: CASSEPLGRSTYEQYF; CDR3nt: TGTGCCAGCAGTGAACCCTTGGGCCGCAGCACCTACGAGCAGTACTTC
v_gene: TRBV6-5; abundance: -; j_gene: TRBJ2-1; d_gene: -; CDR3aa: CASTDGANLDNEQFF; CDR3nt: TGTGCCAGCACCGACGGGGCCAACTTGGACAATGAGCAGTTCTTC
v_gene: TRBV14; abundance: -; j_gene: TRBJ1-2; d_gene: -; CDR3aa: CASSQGLSGGYTF; CDR3nt: TGTGCCAGCAGCCAGGGTTTATCTGGTGGCTACACCTTC
v_gene: TRBV4-3; abundance: once; j_gene: TRBJ1-2; d_gene: -; CDR3aa: CASSQDTRPGNYGYTF; CDR3nt: TGCGCCAGCAGCCAAGATACCAGGCCGGGAAACTATGGCTACACCTTC
v_gene: TRBV20-1; abundance: -; j_gene: TRBJ2-3; d_gene: TRBD2; CDR3aa: CSAGTSGEQYF; CDR3nt: TGCAGTGCCGGGACTAGCGGGGAGCAGTATTTT
v_gene: TRBV9; abundance: -; j_gene: TRBJ2-3; d_gene: -; CDR3aa: CASSPIPTDTQYF; CDR3nt: TGTGCCAGCAGCCCTATTCCCACAGATACGCAGTATTTT
v_gene: TRBV7-3; abundance: few; j_gene: TRBJ1-2; d_gene: -; CDR3aa: CASSQGEGYTF; CDR3nt: TGTGCCAGCAGCCAAGGGGAAGGCTACACCTTC
v_gene: TRBV7-2; abundance: -; j_gene: TRBJ2-2; d_gene: -; CDR3aa: CASRRDWVSGELFF; CDR3nt: TGTGCCAGCAGGCGCGACTGGGTGAGCGGGGAGCTGTTTTTT
v_gene: TRBV6-6; abundance: -; j_gene: TRBJ1-2; d_gene: TRBD1; CDR3aa: CASRTGQAFGGYTF; CDR3nt: TGTGCCAGCAGAACCGGACAGGCCTTTGGGGGCTACACCTTC
v_gene: TRBV11-2; abundance: -; j_gene: TRBJ1-6; d_gene: TRBD1; CDR3aa: CASSLAGQGAGSPLHF; CDR3nt: TGTGCCAGCAGCTTAGCGGGGCAGGGGGCAGGATCACCCCTCCACTTT
v_gene: TRBV9; abundance: -; j_gene: TRBJ1-1; d_gene: -; CDR3aa: CASSFDLGADDTEAFF; CDR3nt: TGTGCCAGCAGCTTCGATTTAGGGGCGGATGACACTGAAGCTTTCTTT
v_gene: TRBV9; abundance: -; j_gene: TRBJ1-2; d_gene: -; CDR3aa: CASSVGHGYTF; CDR3nt: TGTGCCAGCAGCGTAGGCCATGGCTACACCTTC
v_gene: TRBV30; abundance: -; j_gene: TRBJ2-5; d_gene: TRBD2; CDR3aa: CAWRAGTTIQETQYF; CDR3nt: TGTGCCTGGAGGGCCGGGACTACTATCCAAGAGACCCAGTACTTC
v_gene: TRBV5-1; abundance: -; j_gene: TRBJ1-1; d_gene: TRBD1; CDR3aa: CASSIGQGVEAFF; CDR3nt: TGCGCCAGCAGCATCGGACAGGGTGTTGAAGCTTTCTTT
v_gene: TRBV6-5; abundance: -; j_gene: TRBJ1-1; d_gene: TRBD1; CDR3aa: CASSNRQGKAFF; CDR3nt: TGTGCCAGCAGTAACCGACAGGGGAAAGCTTTCTTT
v_gene: TRBV16; abundance: few; j_gene: TRBJ2-2; d_gene: -; CDR3aa: CASSPGTFGELFF; CDR3nt: TGTGCCAGCAGCCCCGGGACATTCGGGGAGCTGTTTTTT
v_gene: TRBV27; abundance: -; j_gene: TRBJ2-5; d_gene: TRBD1; CDR3aa: CASSADRVQETQYF; CDR3nt: TGTGCCAGCAGCGCAGACAGGGTGCAGGAGACCCAGTACTTC
v_gene: TRBV2; abundance: -; j_gene: TRBJ2-1; d_gene: -; CDR3aa: CASSGDSPGEQFF; CDR3nt: TGTGCCAGCAGTGGGGACTCCCCTGGTGAGCAGTTCTTC
v_gene: TRBV6-1; abundance: -; j_gene: TRBJ2-5; d_gene: -; CDR3aa: CASRRIRGRVGTQYF; CDR3nt: TGTGCCAGCAGACGAATCAGGGGTCGGGTCGGGACCCAGTACTTC
v_gene: TRBV9; abundance: -; j_gene: TRBJ1-2; d_gene: TRBD1; CDR3aa: CASSNRGQPNYGYTF; CDR3nt: TGTGCCAGCAGCAACAGGGGGCAGCCTAACTATGGCTACACCTTC
v_gene: TRBV28; abundance: -; j_gene: TRBJ2-7; d_gene: -; CDR3aa: CASRSLAGASSYEQYF; CDR3nt: TGTGCCAGCAGAAGCTTAGCTGGGGCTTCCTCCTACGAGCAGTACTTC
v_gene: TRBV11-3; abundance: once; j_gene: TRBJ2-1; d_gene: TRBD2; CDR3aa: CASSLGLAGNNEQFF; CDR3nt: TGTGCCAGCAGCTTAGGCCTAGCGGGAAACAATGAGCAGTTCTTC
v_gene: TRBV28; abundance: -; j_gene: TRBJ2-1; d_gene: -; CDR3aa: CASSQRSYNEQFF; CDR3nt: TGTGCCAGCAGCCAGCGATCCTACAATGAGCAGTTCTTC
v_gene: TRBV11-2; abundance: -; j_gene: TRBJ2-5; d_gene: -; CDR3aa: CASSSGTLETQYF; CDR3nt: TGTGCCAGCAGCTCCGGGACCCTAGAGACCCAGTACTTC
v_gene: TRBV29-1; abundance: -; j_gene: TRBJ1-1; d_gene: -; CDR3aa: CSAGNTEAFF; CDR3nt: TGCAGCGCAGGGAACACTGAAGCTTTCTTT
v_gene: TRBV28; abundance: -; j_gene: TRBJ2-5; d_gene: -; CDR3aa: CASSSSRVGETQYF; CDR3nt: TGTGCCAGCAGTTCCTCCAGGGTCGGGGAGACCCAGTACTTC
v_gene: TRBV5-5; abundance: -; j_gene: TRBJ1-1; d_gene: TRBD1; CDR3aa: CASSSSPRATGTEAFF; CDR3nt: TGTGCCAGCAGCTCTAGCCCTAGGGCGACAGGGACTGAAGCTTTCTTT
v_gene: TRBV27; abundance: -; j_gene: TRBJ1-4; d_gene: -; CDR3aa: CASSFGRQAGEKLFF; CDR3nt: TGTGCCAGCAGTTTCGGCCGACAGGCGGGGGAAAAACTGTTTTTT